This T cell receptor (beta chain) was identified during a study of T cells in Graves' hyperthyroidism and ophthalmopathy. The diagnostic basis comprised clinical symptoms, serum thyroxine and TRAb, thyroid ultrasound and orbital computed tomography. There were TCR beta CDR3 regions amplified from RNA transcripts. A set of HTBI primers served as the primers for a first-round RT-PCR of the TCR CDR3. Using its own MiXCR run on the multiplex PCR reads, TCRdb lists one record per CDR3 protein. The sample consists of approximately 300,000 distinct CDR3 sequences, around 16% of them appearing once. Comment on this clonotype: Its antigen is as yet unknown.

CDR3 length: 16 amino acids. The germline V and J ends were trimmed by 3 bases and 6 bases, with 21 bases remaining between them. Germline assignment: CDR1 ENHRY and CDR2 SYGVKD. Overall study findings and caveats: Blood also showed most of the thyroid clonotypes that were expanded above 0.001.

The chain has TRBV10-3 and TRBJ2-7; perhaps TRBD2 as D (6 bases). This TCR was sampled from a man aged 25-45 years with Graves' hyperthyroidism. Sequenced material: blood. CDR3 in amino acids: CAISDHQGGPLVEQYF. CDR3 sequence (DNA): TGTGCCATCAGTGACCACCAGGGAGGCCCCCTGGTCGAGCAGTACTTC.